The clone carrying this T cell receptor beta chain was recorded a few times. Its target is unknown. Using a J-beta primer mix together with a sample-barcoded 5' primer, a second PCR was run for about 6 to 12 cycles. TCRdb used MiXCR to reprocess the 5' RACE reads, holding one entry per CDR3 protein. The profile shows 600,000 to 850,000 distinct CDR3 sequences, 25% of them singletons. This sample was included in a study of blood T cells in healthy people across ages. Study-wide findings and caveats: Long-lived donors had more naive CD4+ cells and higher diversity than aged donors. Researchers report that TCR beta diversity correlated strongly with naive T cell percentage.

Germline V gene sequence: CDR1 SNHLY, CDR2 FYNNEI. This CDR3 comprises 13 residues. Trimming took off 0 bases at V and 2 bases at J, with 4 bases between the two ends. The sample also formed part of further work on T cells of mothers and their children.

The rearrangement links TRBV2 to TRBJ1-2; D is undetermined. The receptor was isolated from a boy younger than 18 in good health. Sequencing was carried out using blood. The CDR3 DNA follows: TGTGCCAGCAGTGAAGCGAACAACTATGGCTACACCTTC. It codes for CASSEANNYGYTF.